What follows describes a single T cell receptor beta chain. Sequenced by immunoSEQ multiplex PCR; TCRdb stores in-frame clones only, minus some. This table holds about 130,000 clones, 88% found once. This CDR3 contains 14 residues. In germline, CDR1 is SGHTA, CDR2 FQGNSA. V lost 5 bases and J lost 0; bases outside the gene matches: 2. This record comes from a study of radiation and T cells in renal cell carcinoma. Study as a whole: Nephrectomy followed 15 Gy stereotactic body radiation by 4 weeks.

Time point meaning: blood 2 weeks post-SBRT. This sample's treatment: 15 Gy SBRT to primary tumor, nephrectomy 4 weeks later. This renal cell carcinoma was of the clear cell type. The sequences come from blood, collected from a patient whose treatment included radiotherapy and nephrectomy. The chain carries TRBV7-2 and TRBJ2-7, with 9 bases identical to TRBD1. This clonotype was obtained from a woman in her sixties or seventies with renal cell carcinoma. CDR3 sequence: CASSPTGGSYEQYF. The CDR3 DNA follows: TGTGCCAGCAGCCCGACAGGGGGCTCCTACGAGCAGTACTTC.